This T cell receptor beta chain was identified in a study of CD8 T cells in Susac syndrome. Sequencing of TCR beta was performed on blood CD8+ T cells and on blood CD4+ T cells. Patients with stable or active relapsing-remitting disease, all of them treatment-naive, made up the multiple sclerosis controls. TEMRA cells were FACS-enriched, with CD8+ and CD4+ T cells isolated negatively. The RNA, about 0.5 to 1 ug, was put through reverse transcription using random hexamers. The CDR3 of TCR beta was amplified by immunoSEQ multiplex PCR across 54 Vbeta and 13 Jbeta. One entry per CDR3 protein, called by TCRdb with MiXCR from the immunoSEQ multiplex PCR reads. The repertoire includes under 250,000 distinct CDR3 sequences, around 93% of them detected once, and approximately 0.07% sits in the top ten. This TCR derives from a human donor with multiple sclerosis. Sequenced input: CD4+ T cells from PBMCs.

The CDR3 loop reads CAWRGQQNNQPQHF. The CDR3 bases are TGTGCCTGGAGGGGACAGCAAAACAATCAGCCCCAGCATTTT. The chain is built from TRBV30 and TRBJ1-5, with 7 nucleotides matching TRBD1. The V and J ends lost 3 bases and 3 bases, in that order; junction bases with no gene match: 5. Looked up from germline, CDR1 is GTSNPN and CDR2 is SVGIG (reference sequence). The CDR3 has 14 residues.